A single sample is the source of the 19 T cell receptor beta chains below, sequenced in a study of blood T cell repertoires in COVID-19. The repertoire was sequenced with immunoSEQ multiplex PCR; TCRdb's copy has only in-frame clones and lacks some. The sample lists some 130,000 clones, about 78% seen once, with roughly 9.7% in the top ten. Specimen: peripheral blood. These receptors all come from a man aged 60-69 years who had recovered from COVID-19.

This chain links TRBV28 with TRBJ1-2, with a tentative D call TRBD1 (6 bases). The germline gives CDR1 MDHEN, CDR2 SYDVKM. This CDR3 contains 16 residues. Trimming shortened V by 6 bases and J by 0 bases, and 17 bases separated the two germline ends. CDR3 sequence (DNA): TGTGCCAGCAGCCCTGCGAGGACAGTAGCTAACTATGGCTACACCTTC. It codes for CASSPARTVANYGYTF.

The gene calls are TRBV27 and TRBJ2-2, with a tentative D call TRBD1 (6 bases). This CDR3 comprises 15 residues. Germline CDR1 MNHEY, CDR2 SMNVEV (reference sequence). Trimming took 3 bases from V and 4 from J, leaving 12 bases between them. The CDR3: CASSLGHGGTGELFF. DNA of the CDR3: TGTGCCAGCAGTTTGGGACACGGAGGCACCGGGGAGCTGTTTTTT.

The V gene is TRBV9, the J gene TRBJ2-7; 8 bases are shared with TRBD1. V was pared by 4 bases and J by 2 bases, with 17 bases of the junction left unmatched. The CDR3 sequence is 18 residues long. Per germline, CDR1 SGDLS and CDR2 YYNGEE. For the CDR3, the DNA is TGTGCCAGCAGCCCCCGAGGAGGGATCCCGGGACAGGCCTACGAGCAGTACTTC. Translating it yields CASSPRGGIPGQAYEQYF.

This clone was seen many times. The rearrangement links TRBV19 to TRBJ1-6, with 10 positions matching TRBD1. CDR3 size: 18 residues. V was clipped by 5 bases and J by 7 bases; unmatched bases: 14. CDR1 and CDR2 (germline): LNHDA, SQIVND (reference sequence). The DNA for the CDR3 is TGTGCCAGTAGTTCGACCTGGATGCCGGGACAGGGGAATTCACCCCTCCACTTT. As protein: CASSSTWMPGQGNSPLHF.

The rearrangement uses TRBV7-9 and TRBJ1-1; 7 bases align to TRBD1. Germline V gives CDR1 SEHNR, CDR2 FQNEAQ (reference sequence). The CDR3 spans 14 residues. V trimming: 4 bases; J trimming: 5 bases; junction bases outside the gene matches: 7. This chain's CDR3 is CASSSARGWTEAFF. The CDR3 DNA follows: TGTGCCAGCAGCTCCGCCAGGGGGTGGACTGAAGCTTTCTTT.

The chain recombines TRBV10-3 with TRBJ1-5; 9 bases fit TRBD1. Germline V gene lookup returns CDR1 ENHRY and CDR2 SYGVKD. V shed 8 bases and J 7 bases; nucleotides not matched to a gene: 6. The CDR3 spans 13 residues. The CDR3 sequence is CAIGTGTDQPQHF. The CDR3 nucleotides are TGTGCCATCGGGACAGGGACCGACCAGCCCCAGCATTTT.

The CDR3: CASRRQGREKLFF. The CDR3, as DNA: TGTGCCAGCAGGCGACAGGGACGTGAAAAACTGTTTTTT. The rearrangement links TRBV9 to TRBJ1-4, with 7 positions matching TRBD1. The germline gives CDR1 SGDLS, CDR2 YYNGEE. The V segment lost 5 bases and the J segment 7 bases; nucleotides outside the gene matches: 5. The length of the CDR3 is 13 residues.

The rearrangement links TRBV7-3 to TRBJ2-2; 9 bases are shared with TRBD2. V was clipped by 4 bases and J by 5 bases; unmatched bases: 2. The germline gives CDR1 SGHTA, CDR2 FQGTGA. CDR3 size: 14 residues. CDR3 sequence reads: CASSSTSGTGELFF. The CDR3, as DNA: TGTGCCAGCAGCTCGACTAGCGGTACCGGGGAGCTGTTTTTT.

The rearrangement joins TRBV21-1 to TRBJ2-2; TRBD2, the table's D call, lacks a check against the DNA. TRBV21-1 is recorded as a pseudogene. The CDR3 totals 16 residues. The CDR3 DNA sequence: TGTGCCAGCAGCACCCCGAGGCGGCTGAACACCGGGGAGCTGTTTTTT. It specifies CASSTPRRLNTGELFF.

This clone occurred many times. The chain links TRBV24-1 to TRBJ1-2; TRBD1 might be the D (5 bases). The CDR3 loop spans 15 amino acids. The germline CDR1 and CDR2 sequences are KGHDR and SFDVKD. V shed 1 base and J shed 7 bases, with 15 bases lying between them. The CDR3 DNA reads TGTGCCACCAGTGATTTTGGGCAGGGTAGACTTGGCTACACCTTC. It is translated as CATSDFGQGRLGYTF.

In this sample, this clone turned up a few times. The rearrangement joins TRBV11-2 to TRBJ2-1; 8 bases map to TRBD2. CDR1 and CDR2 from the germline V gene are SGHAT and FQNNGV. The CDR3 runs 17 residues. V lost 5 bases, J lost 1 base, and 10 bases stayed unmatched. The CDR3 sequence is CASSHLGLAGSYNEQFF. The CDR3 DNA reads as TGTGCCAGCAGCCATTTGGGGCTAGCGGGTTCCTACAATGAGCAGTTCTTC.

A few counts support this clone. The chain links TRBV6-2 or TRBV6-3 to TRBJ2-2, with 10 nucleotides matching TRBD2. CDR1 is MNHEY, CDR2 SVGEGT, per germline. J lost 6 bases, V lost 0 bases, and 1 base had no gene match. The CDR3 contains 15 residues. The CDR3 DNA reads TGTGCCAGCAGTTACTCAGCGGGAGGGCCCGGGGAGCTGTTTTTT. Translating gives CASSYSAGGPGELFF.

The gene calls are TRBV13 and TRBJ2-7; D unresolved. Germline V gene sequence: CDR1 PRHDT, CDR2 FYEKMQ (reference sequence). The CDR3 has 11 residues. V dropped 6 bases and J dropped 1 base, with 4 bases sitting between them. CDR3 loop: CASSSSYEQYF. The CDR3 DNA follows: TGTGCCAGCAGTTCATCCTACGAGCAGTACTTC.

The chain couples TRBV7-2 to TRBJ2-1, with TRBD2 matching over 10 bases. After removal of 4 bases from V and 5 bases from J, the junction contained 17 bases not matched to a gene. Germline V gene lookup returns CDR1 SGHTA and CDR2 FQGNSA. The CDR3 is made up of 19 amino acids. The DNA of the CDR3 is TGTGCCAGCAGCTCCGACAGGGGTAGAGCGGGAGGGCCAGACAATGAGCAGTTCTTC. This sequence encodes CASSSDRGRAGGPDNEQFF.

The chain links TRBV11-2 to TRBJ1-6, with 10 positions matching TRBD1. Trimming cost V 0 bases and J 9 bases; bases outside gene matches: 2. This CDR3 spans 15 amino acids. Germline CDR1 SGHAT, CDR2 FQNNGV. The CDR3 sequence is CASSLDGTGVSPLHF. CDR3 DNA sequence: TGTGCCAGCAGCTTAGATGGGACAGGGGTTTCACCCCTCCACTTT.

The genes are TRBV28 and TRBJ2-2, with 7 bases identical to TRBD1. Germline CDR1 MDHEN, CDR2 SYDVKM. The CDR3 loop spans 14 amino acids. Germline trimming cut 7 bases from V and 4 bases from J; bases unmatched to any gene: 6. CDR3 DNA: TGTGCCAGCACCCTGGACAGGTCCACCGGGGAGCTGTTTTTT. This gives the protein CASTLDRSTGELFF.

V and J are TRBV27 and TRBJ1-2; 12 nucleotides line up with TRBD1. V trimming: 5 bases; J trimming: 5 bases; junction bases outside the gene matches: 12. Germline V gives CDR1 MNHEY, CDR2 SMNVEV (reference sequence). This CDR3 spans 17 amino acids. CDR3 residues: CASSQSGTGGFYYGYTF. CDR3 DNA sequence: TGTGCCAGCAGTCAATCCGGGACAGGGGGCTTCTATTATGGCTACACCTTC.

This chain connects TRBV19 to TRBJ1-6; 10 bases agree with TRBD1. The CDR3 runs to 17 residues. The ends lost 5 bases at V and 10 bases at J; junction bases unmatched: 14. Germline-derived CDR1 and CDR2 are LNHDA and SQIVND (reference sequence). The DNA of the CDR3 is TGTGCCAGTAGTCCTGACAGGGGGCGTCTCTTCGGATCACCCCTCCACTTT. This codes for CASSPDRGRLFGSPLHF.

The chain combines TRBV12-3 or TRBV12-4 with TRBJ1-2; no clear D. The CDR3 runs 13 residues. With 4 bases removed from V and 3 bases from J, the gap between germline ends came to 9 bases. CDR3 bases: TGTGCCAGCAGTTACGACAAGGACTATGGCTACACCTTC. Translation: CASSYDKDYGYTF.